One sample yielded the 5 T cell receptor beta chains listed below, sequenced in a study of tumor and adjacent non-tumor tissue in lung cancer. The library came from three nested PCR rounds adapted from ARM-PCR protocols. TCRdb passed the multiplex PCR reads through MiXCR, listing each CDR3 protein once. In the table there are over 100,000 distinct CDR3 sequences, about 75% of which are singletons. This sample's RNA came from whole unsorted tissue. The sequencing input was lung tumor tissue. The receptors come from a woman aged 55-69 years with non-small cell lung cancer.

In regard to this clonotype: Germline and junction disagree at one end, which may indicate a read error. This sequence joins TRBV28 and TRBJ1-5; D perhaps matches TRBD1 (6 bases). Germline loops: CDR1 MDHEN, CDR2 SYDVKM. This CDR3 comprises 14 residues. This CDR3 is CASSNGGHNEPQHF. In nucleotides, the CDR3 is TGTGCCAGCAGCAACGGGGGGCACAATGAGCCCCAGCATTTT.

With respect to this clonotype: This may come from a read error, since a much larger clone is one base off. The CDR3 DNA follows: TGCAGTCCGCCCGGACAGATCCAAGAGACCCAGTACTTC. Translating gives CSPPGQIQETQYF. V and J are TRBV20-1 and TRBJ2-5, with D possibly being TRBD1 (6 bases). V lost 8 bases, J lost 1 base, and 14 bases lay in between. Germline CDR1 and CDR2: DFQATT and SNEGSKA (reference sequence). This CDR3 has 13 amino acids.

This clonotype was counted a few times. J is TRBJ1-2 and V is TRBV5-1, with D uncertain. This CDR3 comprises 13 residues. Germline CDR1 reads SGHRS; CDR2 reads YFSETQ. V lost 1 base and J lost 3, with 7 bases in between. CDR3 amino acids: CASSLKADYGYTF. The DNA for the CDR3 is TGCGCCAGCAGCTTGAAGGCAGACTATGGCTACACCTTC.

Of note for this clonotype: The conserved final phenylalanine or tryptophan is absent from the CDR3, which likely points to a read error. V usage is TRBV11-2 and J usage is TRBJ2-7; D tentatively reads TRBD1 or TRBD2 (5 bases each). CDR3 length: 14 residues. Germline lookup yields CDR1 SGHAT and CDR2 FQNNGV. The CDR3 DNA reads TGCGCCAGCAGTTGGGACCGCGGAAGATACGAGCAGTACTTG. This gives the protein CASSWDRGRYEQYL.

Points on this clonotype: A much larger clone lies a single base off, so this may be a read error. The V call is TRBV6-1, the J call TRBJ1-5, with D tentatively TRBD1 (5 bases). Trimming removed 6 bases from V and 3 bases from J, with 15 bases in between. Germline V gene sequence: CDR1 MNHNS, CDR2 SASEGT. The length of the CDR3 is 15 residues. CDR3 DNA: TGTGCCAGCAGGCACCGCTTAGGGGACAATCAGCCCCAGCATTTT. This gives the protein CASRHRLGDNQPQHF.